Detailed here is one T cell receptor beta chain. Its recognized antigen is unknown. Within one base of it there is no much larger clone, and no base qualities were kept. Library creation used PCR. TCRdb shows the sequencer as Illumina HiSeq 2500. To reduce PCR and sequencing biases, unique molecular identifiers were built into the TCR beta cDNA libraries. Per 1 to 10 million input T cells, approximately 500,000 cDNA molecules were obtained, such that each molecule approximated one T cell. The patient libraries were prepared and sequenced with the same protocol used for the earlier healthy control dataset. Samples belonging to the same batch were prepared together, multiplexed and sequenced on a shared HiSeq lane. On the study's bioinformatics: Raw barcoded reads were processed with MIGEC, discarding single-read molecular identifier groups before consensus assembly and CDR3 extraction. Clonotype tables were post-analysed with VDJtools, normalizing diversity by down-sampling all datasets to the smallest sample size. In repertoire overlap clustering, CDR3 amino acid sequences, but not nucleotide sequences, were matched to correct batch-related cross-sample contamination. Starting from the raw public reads, TCRdb applied fastp trimming at Q25, assembled clones with MiXCR and retained in-frame beta chains. Each entry is one CDR3 protein sequence, shown with its most common DNA and genes. In this record, the V and J calls reflect TCRdb's handling and not the investigators' own analysis. The sample records some 450,000 distinct CDR3 sequences, 40% to 55% of which are singletons. The ten largest clones take up 9% to 14% of the sample.

These data originate in a study of post-analysis software for immune sequencing data (dated by TCRdb to the mid-2010s). In the study overall: The recorded disease courses included relapsing-remitting, secondary progressive and progressive-relapsing multiple sclerosis, and some patients had no subtype annotation. A subset of samples was prepared in parallel using single-end sample barcoding, then pooled and co-amplified after Illumina adapter ligation. The patient repertoires were set against about 10 previously published healthy control repertoires from donors whose ages ranged from roughly 6 to 26 years.

What the research found in general, with its limitations: Multiple sclerosis patients had significantly lower normalized Chao1 diversity than controls, a result that suggests substantial peripheral T-cell clonal expansion. The multiple sclerosis patient group was slightly younger than the control group. Direct clustering with F measure showed strong co-clustering of samples prepared in the same batch, prompting a batch-effect correction. Patients showed significantly higher frequencies than controls for several TRBV segments, among them TRBV5-6, TRBV5-1 and TRBV20-1.

To demonstrate the VDJtools post-analysis software, TCR beta repertoires were profiled from the peripheral blood of 10 to 15 young patients with multiple sclerosis. The multiple sclerosis patients were children and adolescents ranging in age from roughly 6 to 15 years. V sheds 4 bases and J sheds 3 bases, leaving 19 bases between their ends. From the cysteine through the phenylalanine, the CDR3 covers 16 amino acids. Just the 48-base CDR3 DNA is kept, in frame starting at base 1. CDR1 and CDR2, looked up from the germline V gene, are SGHRS and YFSETQ. This TCR came from a girl aged 10 to 17 with multiple sclerosis. Sequencing used blood. This sequence uses TRBV5-1 and TRBJ1-2, with a weak D call of TRBD1 (5 bases match). The CDR3 region: CASSPGGGLEHYGYTF. The DNA sequence reads TGCGCCAGCAGCCCTGGGGGGGGACTCGAGCACTATGGCTACACCTTC.